Listed below are T cell receptor beta chains from one sample, sequenced in a study of cytomegalovirus exposure and HLA in healthy donors. Clones were read by immunoSEQ multiplex PCR, and TCRdb kept only the in-frame ones, dropping some. The data hold more than 110,000 clones, with about 95% observed a single time. Sequencing input: PBMCs. Receptor source: a man between 18 and 35 years old in good health and CMV-seropositive. Both conserved end residues are part of each CDR3. Clone sizes are given selectively: once, few, many, or a class where the clone is expanded.

len	v_gene	abundance	j_gene	CDR3aa
14	TRBV2	NA	TRBJ1-1	CASSERRQGAEAFF
15	TRBV27	NA	TRBJ2-1	CASSLVFLAWNEQFF
14	TRBV19	few	TRBJ1-5	CASSPQQGNQPQHF
17	TRBV7-9	NA	TRBJ1-1	CASSLATGQGFGTEAFF
16	TRBV21-1	NA	TRBJ2-2	CASSKRRQRDTGELFF
15	TRBV2	NA	TRBJ1-5	CASRPDRGSNQPQHF
15	TRBV5-1	NA	TRBJ2-3	CASSSYGVRTDTQYF
12	TRBV29-1	NA	TRBJ2-7	CSVVSTRDEQYF
17	TRBV5-3	NA	TRBJ1-3	CAALWTGVDGTGNTIYF
14	TRBV11-2	NA	TRBJ1-3	CASSLDPRGNTIYF
14	TRBV19	NA	TRBJ1-5	CASTPGGTYQPQHF
17	TRBV10-3	NA	TRBJ2-1	CAISGMTGRSSYNEQFF
18	TRBV4-1	NA	TRBJ2-7	CASSQDSNPGWPSYEQYF
15	TRBV28	NA	TRBJ2-1	CASSWDRRSYNEQFF
12	TRBV6-5	few	TRBJ2-7	CASSASPYEQYF
14	TRBV28	NA	TRBJ1-5	CASRGNRPNQPQHF
13	TRBV19	NA	TRBJ1-1	CASSMGTDAEAFF
16	TRBV7-9	NA	TRBJ2-1	CASSLVTSVLHNEQFF
16	TRBV9	NA	TRBJ2-5	CASSVEPADSQETQYF
14	TRBV5-1	NA	TRBJ1-2	CASSPSAASYGYTF
15	TRBV10-3	NA	TRBJ2-2	CAISEVAGDNGELFF
16	TRBV29-1	few	TRBJ1-1	CSAGEGVWSVNTEAFF
14	TRBV7-9	NA	TRBJ2-1	CASSLWGGINEQFF
12	TRBV10-3	NA	TRBJ2-7	CATRQGAGEQYF
20	TRBV6-1	NA	TRBJ2-6	CASSEVGGQVSFSGANVLTF
15	TRBV2	NA	TRBJ2-7	CASSDTGTGYYEQYF
18	TRBV14	NA	TRBJ2-7	CASSRWVGGAGTANEQYF